The clone carrying this T cell receptor (beta chain) has a handful of counts. Its antigen is still unknown. TCRdb re-called the 5' RACE reads with MiXCR, one entry per CDR3 protein. The sample lists about 57,000 distinct CDR3 sequences, 6.5% to 8% occurring once. CDR3 size: 16 residues. V lost 2 bases and J lost 4; bases outside the gene matches: 9. The germline gives CDR1 SGHRS, CDR2 YFSETQ. The data stem from a study of T cells after yellow fever vaccination. The study, taken as a whole, reports: A weaker but faster secondary response was observed, peaking on day 5 versus 15. Booster samples showed a return of most primary-vaccination clones (around 95% CD4, around 85% CD8).

The clonotype was recovered from a man aged 25 to 45 who received the YFV17D yellow fever vaccine. The chain has TRBV5-1 and TRBJ2-3, with 8 bases that match TRBD2. Specimen: CD8+ T cells sorted from PBMCs, collected 15 days after the yellow fever booster vaccination. In DNA form, the CDR3 reads TGCGCCAGCAGCTTTATAAGCGGGAGAAGGGCAGATACGCAGTATTTT. This sequence encodes CASSFISGRRADTQYF. The whole variable domain, filled in from reference TRBV5-1 and TRBJ2-3, reads KAGVTQTPRYLIKTRGQQVTLSCSPISGHRSVSWYQQTPGQGLQFLFEYFSETQRNKGNFPGRFSGRQFSNSRSEMNVSTLELGDSALYLCASSFISGRRADTQYFGPGTRLTVL.